Shown below are 21 T cell receptor beta chains from a single sample sequenced in a study of shared clonotypes between healthy human individuals. Clones were read by immunoSEQ multiplex PCR, and TCRdb kept only the in-frame ones, dropping some. The sample includes some 1.5 million clones, 95% to 99% of them seen just once. Material for sequencing was naive CD4+ T cells sorted from blood. This sample's subset: CD45RA+ positively selected. The source of these receptors is a young man in good health.

V and J are TRBV14 and TRBJ1-5; no clear D gene. This CDR3 has 15 residues. V was clipped by 1 base and J by 1 base, with 8 bases between them. CDR1 SGHDN and CDR2 FVKESK come from the germline V gene. CDR3 DNA sequence: TGTGCCAGCAGCCAAGGAGGGAGGAGCAATCAGCCCCAGCATTTT. Translation gives CASSQGGRSNQPQHF.

The genes are TRBV27 and TRBJ1-5, with 8 bases aligning to TRBD1. Germline V gene data show CDR1 as MNHEY and CDR2 as SMNVEV (reference sequence). V was pared by 1 base and J by 6 bases, with 8 bases of the junction left unmatched. The length of the CDR3 is 16 residues. CDR3 sequence (DNA): TGTGCCAGCAGTTTATGGTCCGGACAGGGTGTTCAGCCCCAGCATTTT. It specifies CASSLWSGQGVQPQHF.

The chain couples TRBV7-9 to TRBJ2-3; D possibly corresponds to TRBD1 (6 bases). Trimming removed 6 bases at V and 3 bases at J, with 10 bases between. CDR3 length: 13 residues. The V gene's germline CDR1 is SEHNR and CDR2 FQNEAQ (reference sequence). The CDR3 sequence is CASRPTGTDTQYF. CDR3 nucleotides: TGTGCCAGCAGACCAACAGGGACAGATACGCAGTATTTT.

The chain joins TRBV27 to TRBJ2-1, with D possibly TRBD1 on 6 matching bases. Trimming left V 8 bases short and J 7 bases short, with 12 bases between. Germline V gene lookup returns CDR1 MNHEY and CDR2 SMNVEV (reference sequence). The CDR3 is 12 amino acids. Written as DNA, the CDR3 is TGTGCCAGCGGTCGACAGGCGAATGAGCAGTTCTTC. It translates to CASGRQANEQFF.

The chain recombines TRBV5-4 with TRBJ2-7; tentative D call: TRBD1 (5 bases). Germline values: CDR1 SGHNT, CDR2 YYREEE (reference sequence). V was shortened by 2 bases and J by 1 base, with 19 bases between the two germline ends. The CDR3 runs 17 residues. The chain's CDR3 is CASSFRQPGTLSYEQYF. The CDR3 DNA reads as TGTGCCAGCAGCTTTAGACAGCCCGGTACCCTTTCCTACGAGCAGTACTTC.

The chain is built from TRBV10-1 and TRBJ2-2, with D unclear. Germline CDR1 reads WNHNN; CDR2 reads SYGVQD (reference sequence). The CDR3 is 13 residues long. Trimming took off 8 bases at V and 8 bases at J, with 15 bases between the two ends. The CDR3 bases are TGCGCCAGCCTCTCCCGGAATTGGGGGGAGCTGTTTTTT. It is translated as CASLSRNWGELFF.

The rearrangement uses TRBV4-1 and TRBJ1-1; D is possibly TRBD1 (6 bases). The CDR3 contains 15 residues. Trimming removed 0 bases at V and 5 bases at J, with 13 bases between. Germline V lookup: CDR1 MGHRA, CDR2 YSYEKL. The CDR3 coding sequence is TGCGCCAGCAGCCAAGAACGACACAGGGATACTGAAGCTTTCTTT. Its protein product is CASSQERHRDTEAFF.

The CDR3 sequence is CASSLEAATGGAPSQPQHF. CDR3 DNA: TGTGCCAGCAGCTTAGAGGCTGCGACAGGGGGGGCCCCCAGCCAGCCCCAGCATTTT. This chain connects TRBV11-2 to TRBJ1-5; 9 bases are shared with TRBD1. The germline V gene has CDR1 SGHAT and CDR2 FQNNGV. The CDR3 contains 19 residues. Unmatched junction bases numbered 16, after V lost 0 bases and J lost 7 bases.

J is TRBJ2-1 and V is TRBV28; TRBD2 matches at 7 bases. Looked up from germline, CDR1 is MDHEN and CDR2 is SYDVKM. The CDR3 extends over 15 amino acids. Losses at the gene ends were 6 bases for V and 9 bases for J; bases not matched to a gene: 14. The CDR3 region has the DNA TGTGCCAGCAGCCCCCGGGTTTACCCTAGCGGTGAGCAGTTCTTC. It codes for CASSPRVYPSGEQFF.

About this clone itself: This same CDR3 is encoded by further DNA sequences in the sample. The chain uses TRBV6-6 and TRBJ1-1; no clear D gene. The CDR3 sequence is 13 residues long. Germline values: CDR1 MNHNY, CDR2 SVGAGI (reference sequence). The V and J ends lost 2 bases and 2 bases respectively, with 6 bases between them. CDR3 bases: TGTGCCAGCAGTTACGGCAGCAACACTGAAGCTTTCTTT. It specifies CASSYGSNTEAFF.

The chain couples TRBV5-1 to TRBJ2-3; D gene ambiguous. Germline V CDR1 and CDR2: SGHRS, YFSETQ. The CDR3 contains 16 residues. V was clipped by 0 bases and J by 1 base, with 12 bases between them. Here the CDR3 reads CASSLEKGRRTDTQYF. CDR3 bases: TGCGCCAGCAGCTTGGAAAAGGGAAGGCGCACAGATACGCAGTATTTT.

J is TRBJ1-5 and V is TRBV5-6, with 7 bases identical to TRBD1. Germline V gene lookup returns CDR1 SGHDT and CDR2 YYEEEE. CDR3 length: 16 residues. Trimming cost V 3 bases and J 6 bases; bases outside gene matches: 12. CDR3 sequence: CASSSSRDSERQPQHF. In nucleotides, the CDR3 is TGTGCCAGCAGCTCGTCCCGGGACAGTGAACGTCAGCCCCAGCATTTT.

The rearrangement joins TRBV27 to TRBJ2-1; 7 bases align to TRBD2. The germline V gene encodes CDR1 MNHEY and CDR2 SMNVEV (reference sequence). The CDR3 loop spans 15 amino acids. Trimming at V came to 5 bases and at J to 0 bases, leaving 4 bases not matched to a gene. The CDR3 protein is CASSRKRDSYNEQFF. CDR3 DNA: TGTGCCAGCAGTAGAAAGCGGGACTCCTACAATGAGCAGTTCTTC.

This chain uses TRBV5-1 with TRBJ2-2; 7 bases match TRBD1. From germline, CDR1 is SGHRS and CDR2 YFSETQ. V trimming: 0 bases; J trimming: 6 bases; junction bases outside the gene matches: 8. This CDR3 spans 16 amino acids. The CDR3 protein is CASSLGQGFNAGELFF. The CDR3 coding sequence is TGCGCCAGCAGCTTGGGACAGGGATTCAACGCCGGGGAGCTGTTTTTT. Full variable domain (remainder filled in from reference TRBV5-1 and TRBJ2-2): KAGVTQTPRYLIKTRGQQVTLSCSPISGHRSVSWYQQTPGQGLQFLFEYFSETQRNKGNFPGRFSGRQFSNSRSEMNVSTLELGDSALYLCASSLGQGFNAGELFFGEGSRLTVL.

This chain connects TRBV28 to TRBJ2-7, with 8 positions matching TRBD1. The CDR3 consists of 14 residues. Germline assignment: CDR1 MDHEN and CDR2 SYDVKM. Trimming cost V 5 bases and J 5 bases; bases outside gene matches: 8. The CDR3 DNA reads TGTGCCAGCAGTACCTGGACAGGGATCGACGAGCAGTACTTC. It encodes CASSTWTGIDEQYF.

The CDR3 DNA follows: TGTGCCAGCAGTACCACAGGTACCTACGAGCAGTACTTC. Its translation is CASSTTGTYEQYF. The chain joins TRBV25-1 to TRBJ2-7, with a tentative D call TRBD1 (5 bases). Germline lookup yields CDR1 MGHDK and CDR2 SYGVNS. The CDR3 has 13 residues. V lost 5 bases and J lost 2, with 10 bases in between.

The chain combines TRBV7-8 with TRBJ1-5; unclear D gene. The CDR3 spans 14 residues. V was shortened by 2 bases and J by 3 bases, with 8 bases between the two germline ends. Germline V gene lookup returns CDR1 SGHVS and CDR2 FQNEAQ. CDR3 sequence (DNA): TGTGCCAGCAGCTTAATAGGGTACAATCAGCCCCAGCATTTT. Its protein product is CASSLIGYNQPQHF.

The chain carries TRBV14 and TRBJ2-1, with D possibly being TRBD1 (6 bases). The V gene's germline CDR1 is SGHDN and CDR2 FVKESK. The CDR3 contains 15 residues. V dropped 9 bases and J dropped 0 bases, with 15 bases sitting between them. Written as DNA, the CDR3 is TGTGCCAGTACAAAGTACAGGGCCTCCTACAATGAGCAGTTCTTC. Amino acids: CASTKYRASYNEQFF.

The genes are TRBV2 and TRBJ1-4, with 7 positions matching TRBD1. The CDR3 is 14 amino acids. CDR1 is SNHLY and CDR2 is FYNNEI in the germline V gene. The J segment lost 5 bases and the V segment lost 5 bases, leaving 5 bases of the junction unmatched. DNA for the CDR3: TGTGCCAGCAGTACCGGGACAGCGAATGAAAAACTGTTTTTT. Translated: CASSTGTANEKLFF.

The chain has TRBV10-1 and TRBJ2-3; D is perhaps TRBD1 (5 bases). Germline CDR1 reads WNHNN; CDR2 reads SYGVQD (reference sequence). V shed 3 bases and J shed 6 bases, with 13 bases lying between them. CDR3 length equals 14 residues. In DNA form, the CDR3 reads TGCGCCAGCAGTGATGGGCAGGGCCGGGATACGCAGTATTTT. It is translated as CASSDGQGRDTQYF.

The J gene is TRBJ2-7, the V gene TRBV4-3; possible D gene TRBD2, 5 bases. Germline values: CDR1 LGHNA, CDR2 YSLEER. The CDR3 contains 19 residues. The V end lost 0 bases, the J end lost 1 base, and 22 bases lay between the germline ends. The CDR3: CASSQEGGSEGFTSYEQYF. The CDR3 region has the DNA TGCGCCAGCAGCCAAGAGGGCGGTAGCGAGGGATTTACTTCCTACGAGCAGTACTTC.